Listed here are 21 T cell receptor beta chains from one sample, sequenced in a study of shared T cell receptors in the human thymus. The method was immunoSEQ multiplex PCR; TCRdb's version includes in-frame clones alone and lacks a portion of them. The table has roughly 700,000 clones, 88% seen once; the top ten hold about 0.01%. These data were likewise used in another study, on human thymus T cells.

What was sequenced was thymocytes. Receptor source: a boy younger than two with a congenital heart defect.

The genes are TRBV16 and TRBJ2-5; 11 nucleotides line up with TRBD1. CDR1 KGHSY and CDR2 FQNENV come from the germline V gene. The J segment lost 4 bases and the V segment lost 1 base, leaving 8 bases of the junction unmatched. CDR3 length equals 17 residues. The CDR3 is CASSQFGQGALGETQYF. DNA for the CDR3: TGTGCCAGCAGCCAATTCGGACAGGGGGCGCTGGGAGAGACCCAGTACTTC.

This chain uses TRBV21-1 with TRBJ2-7; the table calls TRBD2, which could not be checked here. TRBV21-1 corresponds to a pseudogene. The CDR3 has 17 residues. The CDR3 reads CASSPPGTSGRAPEQYF. The CDR3 DNA reads as TGTGCCAGCAGCCCTCCCGGGACTAGCGGGAGGGCCCCCGAGCAGTACTTC.

CDR3 bases: TGCGCCAGCAGCTTGGGGGACAGGGAGGGGACGAGGGGCAAAAACATTCAGTACTTC. Protein product: CASSLGDREGTRGKNIQYF. This chain links TRBV5-1 with TRBJ2-4; 9 bases map to TRBD1. Germline V gene lookup returns CDR1 SGHRS and CDR2 YFSETQ. With V trimmed by 0 bases and J by 3 bases, 13 bases remained unmatched. The CDR3 covers 19 residues.

The rearrangement links TRBV4-2 to TRBJ2-7; 7 bases match TRBD2. This CDR3 region has 14 residues. J lost 4 bases, V lost 1 base, and 4 bases had no gene match. Germline V CDR1 and CDR2: LGHNA, YNFKEQ. The CDR3 loop is CASSQAQGGYEQYF. The CDR3 region has the DNA TGTGCCAGCAGCCAAGCCCAGGGAGGGTACGAGCAGTACTTC.

The V call is TRBV9, the J call TRBJ2-1, with TRBD2 matching over 9 bases. Germline V gene lookup returns CDR1 SGDLS and CDR2 YYNGEE. V was pared by 4 bases and J by 5 bases, with 7 bases of the junction left unmatched. There are 15 residues in the CDR3. The CDR3 protein is CASSCSERGDNEQFF. The CDR3 DNA follows: TGTGCCAGCAGCTGTTCAGAGCGGGGGGACAATGAGCAGTTCTTC.

The V gene is TRBV11-2, the J gene TRBJ1-4; 8 nucleotides match TRBD1. The CDR3 has 14 amino acids. The V gene end was trimmed by 5 bases and the J gene end by 8 bases; junction bases not matched to a gene: 7. Per the germline V gene, CDR1 is SGHAT and CDR2 is FQNNGV. This chain's CDR3 is CASSHDRGGEKLFF. The CDR3, as DNA: TGTGCCAGCAGCCACGACAGGGGAGGGGAAAAACTGTTTTTT.

The V gene is TRBV19, the J gene TRBJ1-2; D possibly corresponds to TRBD1 (6 bases). Germline V gene lookup returns CDR1 LNHDA and CDR2 SQIVND (reference sequence). The CDR3 runs 16 residues. The V gene lost 5 bases and the J gene lost 6 bases, with 22 bases spanning the gap. CDR3 amino acids: CASSPPGGPSIHGYTF. The CDR3 DNA sequence: TGTGCCAGTAGTCCACCGGGGGGGCCAAGCATCCATGGCTACACCTTC.

The rearrangement uses TRBV28 and TRBJ1-2; D is ambiguous. Germline loops: CDR1 MDHEN, CDR2 SYDVKM. This CDR3 has 13 amino acids. The ends were cut back, 3 bases at V and 4 bases at J, with 9 bases in the middle. The CDR3 loop reads CASSFTPSYGYTF. Here the CDR3 DNA reads TGTGCCAGCAGTTTTACCCCCAGCTATGGCTACACCTTC.

This chain uses TRBV9 with TRBJ2-6; a weak D match, TRBD1 (5 bases). V lost 0 bases and J 2 bases, leaving 9 bases between the germline ends. Per germline, CDR1 SGDLS and CDR2 YYNGEE. CDR3 length: 16 residues. The CDR3 DNA reads as TGTGCCAGCAGCGTAGAGGGGAACACTGGGGCCAACGTCCTGACTTTC. Its translation is CASSVEGNTGANVLTF.

V gene TRBV7-9 combines with J gene TRBJ1-1; D is unclear. Germline V gives CDR1 SEHNR, CDR2 FQNEAQ (reference sequence). V lost 6 bases and J lost 2, with 13 bases in between. The CDR3 runs to 14 residues. The CDR3: CASRFPQNNTEAFF. The CDR3 DNA reads TGTGCCAGCAGGTTTCCACAGAATAACACTGAAGCTTTCTTT. Supplemented by reference TRBV7-9 and TRBJ1-1, the full variable domain reads DTGVSQNPRHKITKRGQNVTFRCDPISEHNRLYWYRQTLGQGPEFLTYFQNEAQLEKSRLLSDRFSAERPKGSFSTLEIQRTEQGDSAMYLCASRFPQNNTEAFFGQGTRLTVV.

The V call is TRBV11-2, the J call TRBJ2-7; 9 nucleotides agree with TRBD2. The CDR3 spans 18 residues. V was pared by 0 bases and J by 5 bases, with 14 bases of the junction left unmatched. Per the germline V gene, CDR1 is SGHAT and CDR2 is FQNNGV. This CDR3 is CASSLDPTGAGGINEQYF. Written as DNA, the CDR3 is TGTGCCAGCAGCTTAGATCCAACCGGGGCGGGAGGGATCAACGAGCAGTACTTC.

The J gene is TRBJ2-5, the V gene TRBV25-1; D might be TRBD1 (5 bases). This CDR3 is built from 14 residues. Looked up from germline, CDR1 is MGHDK and CDR2 is SYGVNS. V lost 3 bases, J lost 1 base, and 9 bases lay in between. For the CDR3, the DNA is TGTGCCAGCAGTGATAGGACACCCCAAGAGACCCAGTACTTC. Its protein is CASSDRTPQETQYF.

This chain uses TRBV11-1 with TRBJ1-1; 9 bases match TRBD1. V trimming: 5 bases; J trimming: 4 bases; junction bases outside the gene matches: 17. Germline V gene lookup returns CDR1 SGHAT and CDR2 FQDESV (reference sequence). The CDR3 sequence is 18 residues long. CDR3 DNA: TGTGCCAGCAGCAACGACCGGGACAGGGACCAATGTGGCACTGAAGCTTTCTTT. This gives the protein CASSNDRDRDQCGTEAFF.

This clone was found once. The V and J genes are TRBV25-1 and TRBJ1-4; 12 nucleotides agree with TRBD1. The CDR3 has 18 residues. The germline gives CDR1 MGHDK, CDR2 SYGVNS. Trimming took 4 bases from V and 5 from J; bases not matched to a gene: 11. DNA for the CDR3: TGTGCCAGCAGTGGGTCCGGGACAGGGGGCTCTAAGAATGAAAAACTGTTTTTT. As protein: CASSGSGTGGSKNEKLFF.

Only a few counts were recorded for this clone. This chain links TRBV18 with TRBJ1-4; 9 bases line up with TRBD1. The CDR3 totals 18 residues. With V trimmed by 3 bases and J by 5 bases, 13 bases remained unmatched. CDR1 and CDR2 (germline): KGHSH, LQKENI. The CDR3 loop reads CASSPIFPHGTGNEKLFF. The DNA of the CDR3 is TGTGCCAGCTCACCTATTTTCCCCCACGGGACAGGGAATGAAAAACTGTTTTTT.

J is TRBJ2-7 and V is TRBV11-3, with 7 bases matching TRBD1. The CDR3 is 16 amino acids. V trimming: 1 base; J trimming: 2 bases; junction bases outside the gene matches: 8. Germline values: CDR1 SGHNT, CDR2 YENEEA. The CDR3 sequence: CASSLGGQSFPYEQYF. CDR3 nucleotides: TGTGCCAGCAGCTTAGGGGGACAGTCCTTTCCCTACGAGCAGTACTTC.

In DNA form, the CDR3 reads TGTGCCATCAGTGAGACAGGATCCGATACGCAGTATTTT. Translating it yields CAISETGSDTQYF. The genes are TRBV10-3 and TRBJ2-3; D is perhaps TRBD1 (5 bases). CDR1 ENHRY and CDR2 SYGVKD come from the germline V gene. The CDR3 contains 13 residues. V lost 2 bases and J lost 6, with 9 bases in between.

The J gene is TRBJ1-1, the V gene TRBV19, with a possible D match to TRBD1 (6 bases). The CDR3 consists of 14 residues. Trimming pared 8 bases from V and 0 bases from J, leaving 13 bases between. The germline V gene encodes CDR1 LNHDA and CDR2 SQIVND (reference sequence). The DNA for the CDR3 is TGTGCCAGTGTACGGGACAAGATGAACACTGAAGCTTTCTTT. Protein product: CASVRDKMNTEAFF.

The chain recombines TRBV2 with TRBJ2-2, with D possibly matching TRBD2 (6 bases). V was shortened by 8 bases and J by 4 bases, with 8 bases between the two germline ends. Per germline, CDR1 SNHLY and CDR2 FYNNEI. The CDR3 runs to 12 residues. CDR3 in DNA: TGTGCCAGCGGGACTCCCACCGGGGAGCTGTTTTTT. This codes for CASGTPTGELFF.

The count of this clone is one. The rearrangement links TRBV7-9 to TRBJ2-7; a possible D gene is TRBD2 (5 bases). Looked up from germline, CDR1 is SEHNR and CDR2 is FQNEAQ (reference sequence). The CDR3 contains 13 residues. The germline V and J ends were trimmed by 5 bases and 4 bases, with 12 bases remaining between them. This chain's CDR3 is CASSTRADYEQYF. The CDR3 DNA sequence: TGTGCCAGCAGCACCAGAGCGGATTACGAGCAGTACTTC.

This rearrangement joins TRBV5-6 to TRBJ2-1; TRBD2 agrees at 10 bases. This CDR3 region has 17 residues. Germline V gene sequence: CDR1 SGHDT, CDR2 YYEEEE. With 5 bases clipped from V and 7 bases from J, the junction kept 15 bases outside the gene matches. The CDR3 DNA sequence: TGTGCCAGCAGTCGCCCGCCCCTAGCGGGAGAGGGGAATGAGCAGTTCTTC. Residues: CASSRPPLAGEGNEQFF.